This is a list of T cell receptor beta chains from one sample in a study of radiation and T cells in renal cell carcinoma. Method: immunoSEQ multiplex PCR; TCRdb's copy keeps in-frame clones and lacks some. The sample contains 120,000 to 150,000 clones, over 65% of which appear only once. Sequences were derived from blood, sampled from a patient whose treatment included radiotherapy and nephrectomy. Receptor source: a woman aged 45-60 years with renal cell carcinoma. Each CDR3 is given with its conserved first and last residue. A D gene is named only where the DNA matches it firmly. Rows give clone size only sometimes, using once, few, many, or a class for an expanded clone.

v_call,j_call,d_call,clone_size,cdr3_aa,cdr3_nt
TRBV2,TRBJ1-4,NA,NA,CASCPNGQGNEKLFF,TGTGCCAGCTGTCCCAACGGTCAGGGGAATGAAAAACTGTTTTTT
TRBV29-1,TRBJ2-1,TRBD2,NA,CSVAPSGRAHFF,TGCAGCGTTGCCCCCAGCGGGAGGGCCCATTTCTTC
TRBV29-1,TRBJ2-7,NA,few,CSVVSGTPYEQYF,TGCAGCGTTGTCTCCGGGACTCCCTACGAGCAGTACTTC
TRBV27,TRBJ2-1,TRBD2,NA,CASSPRRGTSGIYNEQFF,TGTGCCAGCAGTCCCCGTCGAGGGACTAGCGGGATCTACAATGAGCAGTTCTTC
TRBV6-1,TRBJ2-7,NA,NA,CASSEPSIEQYF,TGTGCCAGCAGTGAACCATCCATCGAGCAGTACTTC
TRBV14,TRBJ2-3,NA,NA,CASSQASGSTDTQYF,TGTGCCAGCAGCCAAGCCTCCGGCAGCACAGATACGCAGTATTTT
TRBV7-2,TRBJ2-3,NA,NA,CASSLVAVTDTQYF,TGTGCCAGCAGCTTAGTAGCGGTCACAGATACGCAGTATTTT
TRBV4-1,TRBJ2-5,NA,NA,CASSLTYSPGEETQYF,TGCGCCAGCAGCCTTACCTACTCACCCGGCGAAGAGACCCAGTACTTC
TRBV5-1,TRBJ2-7,NA,NA,CASSSPTGRDEQYF,TGCGCCAGCAGCTCTCCAACAGGGCGGGACGAGCAGTACTTC
TRBV6-5,TRBJ1-1,NA,NA,CASSKFETDTEAFF,TGTGCCAGCAGTAAGTTCGAGACGGACACTGAAGCTTTCTTT
TRBV10-2,TRBJ1-2,NA,NA,CASRRDNYGYTF,TGCGCCAGCAGGAGGGATAACTATGGCTACACCTTC
TRBV15,TRBJ2-3,TRBD2,NA,CATSRAGLTSGTTDTQYF,TGTGCCACCAGCAGAGCCGGACTGACTAGCGGGACCACAGATACGCAGTATTTT
TRBV6-6,TRBJ1-2,NA,NA,CASSPGAGRNYGYTF,TGTGCCAGCAGCCCCGGGGCAGGGAGAAACTATGGCTACACCTTC
TRBV29-1,TRBJ1-2,NA,NA,CSVEVGEERAGGYTF,TGCAGCGTTGAAGTAGGAGAAGAGAGGGCTGGTGGCTACACCTTC
TRBV27,TRBJ2-1,NA,once,CASRSYNEQFF,TGTGCCAGCAGGAGCTACAATGAGCAGTTCTTC
TRBV4-3,TRBJ2-2,NA,NA,CASSLRQVSGGELFF,TGCGCCAGCAGCCTTAGACAGGTTTCTGGCGGGGAGCTGTTTTTT
TRBV15,TRBJ2-2,NA,NA,CATSSEVNTGELFF,TGTGCCACCAGCAGTGAGGTGAACACCGGGGAGCTGTTTTTT
TRBV5-6,TRBJ1-4,TRBD1,NA,CASNTGGREKLFF,TGTGCCAGCAATACAGGGGGCCGGGAAAAACTGTTTTTT
TRBV27,TRBJ2-7,NA,NA,CASSDLKAEYEQYF,TGTGCCAGTAGCGACCTAAAAGCGGAATACGAGCAGTACTTC
TRBV4-1,TRBJ2-7,TRBD2,NA,CASRSGPREVHEQYF,TGCGCCAGCAGATCGGGCCCTCGGGAGGTCCACGAGCAGTACTTC
TRBV9,TRBJ2-7,TRBD2,NA,CASSTRGSGGGDKPYEQYF,TGTGCCAGCAGCACCCGTGGTAGCGGGGGAGGCGATAAACCCTACGAGCAGTACTTC
TRBV25-1,TRBJ1-3,NA,once,CASRGNHSGNTIYF,TGTGCCAGCCGAGGGAACCACTCTGGAAACACCATATATTTT
TRBV6-1,TRBJ2-7,TRBD2,NA,CASSDRTSARSGAGAQYF,TGTGCCAGCAGTGACCGGACTAGCGCCCGGTCGGGTGCGGGCGCGCAGTACTTC
TRBV7-2,TRBJ2-1,TRBD2,once,CASSPPRGSGGVSNEQFF,TGTGCCAGCAGCCCCCCACGGGGTAGCGGGGGGGTGTCCAATGAGCAGTTCTTC
TRBV5-5,TRBJ2-7,NA,NA,CASSFKDTPYEQYF,TGTGCCAGCAGCTTTAAGGACACCCCCTACGAGCAGTACTTC
TRBV6-1,TRBJ1-5,NA,NA,CASSVGRQYNQPQHF,TGTGCCAGCAGTGTTGGCAGGCAATACAATCAGCCCCAGCATTTT
TRBV28,TRBJ1-2,NA,NA,CASNLGLSDGYTF,TGTGCCAGCAACTTAGGGTTATCGGATGGCTACACCTTC
TRBV2,TRBJ2-2,NA,NA,CASSKQGLNTGELFF,TGTGCCAGCAGCAAACAGGGATTGAACACCGGGGAGCTGTTTTTT
TRBV9,TRBJ2-5,TRBD2,once,CASSKTVMGTSGSEETQYF,TGTGCCAGCAGCAAAACAGTGATGGGGACTAGCGGGTCCGAAGAGACCCAGTACTTC
TRBV5-6,TRBJ1-1,TRBD1,NA,CASSSTRDRGQGLTEAFF,TGTGCCAGCAGCTCCACTAGGGACAGGGGGCAGGGATTAACTGAAGCTTTCTTT
TRBV5-4,TRBJ1-5,NA,NA,CASSLAPGSNSNQPQHF,TGTGCCAGCAGCTTGGCCCCCGGCAGTAATAGCAATCAGCCCCAGCATTTT
TRBV30,TRBJ1-1,NA,NA,CAWGSAYTEAFF,TGTGCCTGGGGGTCGGCGTACACTGAAGCTTTCTTT
TRBV27,TRBJ1-2,TRBD1,NA,CASSFGTGANYGYTF,TGTGCCAGCAGTTTCGGGACAGGGGCTAACTATGGCTACACCTTC
TRBV6-5,TRBJ2-1,NA,NA,CASIGESGEQFF,TGTGCCAGCATTGGGGAATCGGGTGAGCAGTTCTTC
TRBV28,TRBJ1-4,NA,NA,CASSPSRYEKLFF,TGTGCCAGCAGCCCCTCCCGGTATGAAAAACTGTTTTTT
TRBV30,TRBJ2-3,NA,NA,CAWSLGTDTQYF,TGTGCCTGGAGTTTAGGCACAGATACGCAGTATTTT
TRBV4-2,TRBJ1-1,NA,NA,CASSRTGQANTEAFF,TGTGCCAGCAGCCGCACGGGGCAGGCCAACACTGAAGCTTTCTTT
TRBV6-5,TRBJ1-2,NA,NA,CASSYSPGNYGYTF,TGTGCCAGCAGTTACTCACCGGGAAACTATGGCTACACCTTC
TRBV28,TRBJ2-7,TRBD2,NA,CASRGAGGNEQYF,TGTGCCAGCAGGGGAGCGGGAGGGAACGAGCAGTACTTC
TRBV5-1,TRBJ2-7,NA,NA,CASSSGTPAIGEQYF,TGCGCCAGCAGCTCCGGGACCCCGGCTATTGGGGAGCAGTACTTC
TRBV5-1,TRBJ2-7,NA,NA,CASSLSVGTPSYEQYF,TGCGCCAGCAGCTTGTCTGTCGGGACCCCGTCCTACGAGCAGTACTTC
TRBV29-1,TRBJ1-1,TRBD1,few,CSVAGQMNTEAFF,TGCAGCGTTGCGGGACAGATGAACACTGAAGCTTTCTTT
TRBV5-4,TRBJ1-1,NA,NA,CASSFRGRVNTEAFF,TGTGCCAGCAGCTTCCGGGGGCGCGTGAACACTGAAGCTTTCTTT
TRBV14,TRBJ2-3,NA,NA,CASSLLGAGHTDTQYF,TGTGCCAGCAGCCTCCTCGGAGCAGGACACACAGATACGCAGTATTTT
TRBV9,TRBJ2-7,TRBD2,NA,CASSAPGLADPRAHF,TGTGCCAGCAGCGCGCCGGGACTAGCGGACCCCCGGGCGCACTTC
TRBV2,TRBJ2-5,TRBD1,NA,CASRPWTGTQETQYF,TGTGCCAGCAGACCCTGGACAGGAACCCAAGAGACCCAGTACTTC
TRBV18,TRBJ2-2,NA,NA,CASSPRRTGELFF,TGTGCCAGCTCACCTCGACGCACCGGGGAGCTGTTTTTT
TRBV4-1,TRBJ1-5,NA,NA,CASSQDLGEGQPQHF,TGCGCCAGCAGCCAAGATCTAGGGGAGGGTCAGCCCCAGCATTTT
TRBV30,TRBJ2-7,NA,NA,CAWRGLGLDEQYF,TGTGCCTGGAGGGGACTGGGGCTTGACGAGCAGTACTTC
TRBV30,TRBJ2-7,TRBD2,NA,CAWGAGAGKGGYYEQYF,TGTGCCTGGGGAGCGGGAGCTGGGAAGGGGGGGTACTACGAGCAGTACTTC
TRBV7-2,TRBJ2-5,TRBD2,NA,CASSSTSGGGQETQYF,TGTGCCAGCAGCTCGACTAGCGGGGGAGGCCAAGAGACCCAGTACTTC
TRBV4-2,TRBJ2-7,NA,NA,CASSQEGGYLNYEQYF,TGTGCCAGCAGCCAAGAGGGAGGTTATCTTAACTACGAGCAGTACTTC
TRBV11-2,TRBJ2-5,NA,once,CASSLVYLDTQYF,TGTGCCAGCAGCTTAGTCTACCTGGACACCCAGTACTTC
TRBV6-5,TRBJ1-4,NA,NA,CASSRGAGVGKLFF,TGTGCCAGCAGCCGGGGGGCGGGGGTAGGGAAACTGTTTTTT
TRBV27,TRBJ2-7,NA,NA,CASAPGKAEQYF,TGTGCCAGCGCTCCAGGGAAGGCCGAGCAGTACTTC